A selection of T cell receptor beta chains follows, all from one sample in a study of T-cell memory formation after mild COVID-19. TCRdb passed the 5' RACE reads through MiXCR, listing each CDR3 protein once. The sample holds 300,000 to 350,000 distinct CDR3 sequences, around an eighth seen once. Sequencing input: PBMCs or a T cell subset sorted from them (not recorded which). These receptors all come from a man between 18 and 35 years old who had mild COVID-19 (a few samples of this study predate the infection). Cell type and time point are not known. The CDR3 runs from the conserved cysteine through the conserved F or W. The D gene is left open where the match is weak. Clone size is given for some rows only: seen once, a few or many times, or a class if the clone is expanded.

J gene	D gene	V gene	clone size	CDR3 DNA	CDR3 protein
TRBJ2-7	NA	TRBV5-1	many	TGCGCCAGCAGCTTGACGTTGGGCGAGCAGTACTTC	CASSLTLGEQYF
TRBJ2-7	TRBD1	TRBV4-3	NA	TGCGCCAGCAGCCAAGAGTCGGACAGGGGTACAGAGTACTTC	CASSQESDRGTEYF
TRBJ2-2	NA	TRBV4-3	few	TGCGCCAGCAGCCAAGATCCGGCAGGGGCCGGGGAGCTGTTTTTT	CASSQDPAGAGELFF
TRBJ2-7	NA	TRBV12-3/TRBV12-4	NA	TGTGCCAGCAGGAAGAGTGGCAGAGGCATGGACGAGCAGTACTTC	CASRKSGRGMDEQYF
TRBJ2-3	NA	TRBV5-1	few	TGCGCCAGCAGCTTGGAAGGAATCTCTTTATCTCGGTATTTT	CASSLEGISLSRYF
TRBJ2-5	NA	TRBV5-1	few	TGCGCCAGCAGCCCGGAAGTCTCCCGGGCCGGAGAGACCCAGTACTTC	CASSPEVSRAGETQYF
TRBJ2-2	NA	TRBV7-2	many	TGTGCCAGCAACCTACTGCCCGCCGGGGAGCTGTTTTTT	CASNLLPAGELFF
TRBJ2-1	NA	TRBV7-9	few	TGTGCCAGCAGCAACCGGGACCCTCTGATCGATGAGCAGTTCTTC	CASSNRDPLIDEQFF
TRBJ1-5	TRBD1	TRBV12-3/TRBV12-4	few	TGTGCCAGCAGTGGACAGGGACCCCAGCATTTT	CASSGQGPQHF
TRBJ1-5	TRBD1	TRBV4-1	NA	TGCGCCAGCAGCCAAGGGGGACAGGCCGGGGAGCCCCAGCATTTT	CASSQGGQAGEPQHF
TRBJ2-2	TRBD1	TRBV23-1	NA	TGCGCCAGCAGTCAATCTGGGACAGGGGGCCACGGGGAGCTGTTTTTT	CASSQSGTGGHGELFF
TRBJ2-5	TRBD2	TRBV9	few	TGTGCCAGCAGCGTAGGCGGGACTAGCGGGGGGCGTCAACAAGAGACCCAGTACTTC	CASSVGGTSGGRQQETQYF
TRBJ1-1	NA	TRBV7-3	NA	TGTGCCAGCAGCTTATCTGTAAGCACTGAAGCTTTCTTT	CASSLSVSTEAFF
TRBJ2-1	NA	TRBV5-6	NA	TGTGCCAGCAGCTTGTTCCGGGGGCGATACGACAATGAGCAGTTCTTC	CASSLFRGRYDNEQFF
TRBJ1-1	TRBD1	TRBV20-1	few	TGCAGTGCTAGGACAGGGGGCCTGAACACTGAAGCTTTCTTT	CSARTGGLNTEAFF
TRBJ1-2	TRBD1	TRBV6-5	few	TGTGCCAGCAGTTACGCCGACAGGGGAGGGTATGGCTACACCTTC	CASSYADRGGYGYTF
TRBJ2-5	TRBD1	TRBV7-9	few	TGTGCCAGCAGCCCCCAGGTTAGACAGGGTAACCAAGAGACCCAGTACTTC	CASSPQVRQGNQETQYF
TRBJ2-2	TRBD2	TRBV5-1	NA	TGCGCCAGCAGTCGTGGGACTAGCGGGGGGCCGAACACCGGGGAGCTGTTTTTT	CASSRGTSGGPNTGELFF
TRBJ1-1	NA	TRBV5-1	many	TGCGCCAGCAGTAGGGTGAACACTGAAGCTTTCTTT	CASSRVNTEAFF
TRBJ2-2	NA	TRBV7-2	NA	TGTGCCAGCAGCTTAGCGGGACTGACGAACACCGGGGAGCTGTTTTTT	CASSLAGLTNTGELFF
TRBJ1-3	NA	TRBV20-1	NA	TGCAGTGCTAGCCCCCCGGGGGGCTCTGGAAACACCATATATTTT	CSASPPGGSGNTIYF
TRBJ2-1	NA	TRBV12-3/TRBV12-4	many	TGTGCCAGCAGTTTTTTAGGGGGATGGAATGAGCAGTTCTTC	CASSFLGGWNEQFF
TRBJ1-1	NA	TRBV20-1	NA	TGCAGTGCTTTGGGGCCTAACACTGAAGCTTTCTTT	CSALGPNTEAFF
TRBJ1-5	NA	TRBV7-2	few	TGTGCCAGCAGCTTTACCTCCAATCAGCCCCAGCATTTT	CASSFTSNQPQHF
TRBJ1-1	NA	TRBV6-2/TRBV6-3	NA	TGTGCCAGCACCAACGACGGGTTAGAGCAGTGGTCTTTCTTT	CASTNDGLEQWSFF
TRBJ2-1	TRBD1	TRBV12-3/TRBV12-4	few	TGTGCCAGCAGTCCTCGGGACAGGGGATACAATGAGCAGTTCTTC	CASSPRDRGYNEQFF
TRBJ2-2	TRBD1	TRBV7-2	NA	TGTGCCAGCAGACCTTTCATTACAGGGGCCGGGGAGCTGTTTTTT	CASRPFITGAGELFF
TRBJ1-1	TRBD1	TRBV5-1	few	TGCGCCAGCAGCGGCACGCGGACAGGCACTGAAGCTTTCTTT	CASSGTRTGTEAFF
TRBJ2-3	NA	TRBV7-2	few	TGTGCCAGCAGTAAGGCGTACACAGATACGCAGTATTTT	CASSKAYTDTQYF
TRBJ2-1	NA	TRBV6-2/TRBV6-3	NA	TGTGCCAGCAGTTACTCGATTATCCGGAGCGCCACCAATGAGCAGCTCTTC	CASSYSIIRSATNEQLF
TRBJ1-1	NA	TRBV4-1	NA	TGCGCCAGCAGCCGGCACCGGGGGCGAGACACTGAAGCTTTCTTT	CASSRHRGRDTEAFF
TRBJ2-1	NA	TRBV11-2	NA	TGTGCCAGCAGCTTGATGCCCCAAGTGAGCTCCTACAATGAGCAGTTCTTC	CASSLMPQVSSYNEQFF